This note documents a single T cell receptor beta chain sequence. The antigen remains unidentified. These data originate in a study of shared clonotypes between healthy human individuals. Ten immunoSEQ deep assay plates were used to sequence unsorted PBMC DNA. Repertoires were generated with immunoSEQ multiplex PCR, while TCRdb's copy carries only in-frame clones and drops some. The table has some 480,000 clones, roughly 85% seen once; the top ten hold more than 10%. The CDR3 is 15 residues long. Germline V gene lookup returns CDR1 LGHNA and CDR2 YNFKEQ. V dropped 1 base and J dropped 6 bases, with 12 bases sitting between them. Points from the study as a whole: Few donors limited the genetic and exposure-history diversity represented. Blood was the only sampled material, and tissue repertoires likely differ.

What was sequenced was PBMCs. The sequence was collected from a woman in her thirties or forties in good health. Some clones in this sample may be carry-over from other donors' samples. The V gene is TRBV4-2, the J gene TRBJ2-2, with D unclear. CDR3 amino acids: CASSQGLRVAGELFF. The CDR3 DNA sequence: TGTGCCAGCAGCCAAGGCTTACGGGTCGCCGGGGAGCTGTTTTTT.